This T cell receptor beta chain was identified during a study of Graves' ophthalmopathy and Graves' hyperthyroidism. Study context: The authors collected peripheral blood at initial diagnosis, before any treatment.

The CDR3 spans 15 residues. Trimming took 3 bases from V and 8 from J; bases not matched to a gene: 4. TCR beta CDR3 regions were amplified from RNA transcripts. Second-round multiplex PCR came after first-round RT-PCR with HTBI primers. TCRdb analysed the multiplex PCR reads with MiXCR anew, one entry per CDR3 protein. Among 650,000 to 900,000 distinct CDR3 sequences listed, 40% were seen once. Notes on this clonotype: A much larger clone differs by one base, so this may be a read error.

Other autoimmune diseases, uncontrolled infections, pregnancy or lactation excluded patients from enrollment. Physicians reached a diagnosis by relying on clinical symptoms, serum thyroxine, TRAb, thyroid ultrasound and orbital computed tomography. The sequenced sample was peripheral blood. This chain connects TRBV7-1 to TRBJ1-6; 10 positions agree with TRBD1. TRBV7-1 is placed among ORFs of uncertain function. This clonotype originated in an adult man with Graves' ophthalmopathy. CDR3 protein: CASSSGQGIHSPLHF. The CDR3 nucleotides are TGTGCCAGCAGCTCGGGACAGGGGATCCATTCACCCCTCCACTTT.